This T cell receptor (beta chain) was obtained from a study of identical twins. This clonotype was counted only a few times. Its antigen is unknown. Every sampled donor was Caucasian and healthy. TCRdb independently ran MiXCR on the 5' RACE reads; one entry per CDR3 protein. The profile shows approximately 700,000 distinct CDR3 sequences, around a sixth of them singletons. Study findings and constraints: With abundant cord blood beta clonotypes, insertions were fewer; memory repertoires showed no such pattern.

Trimming pared 6 bases from V and 4 bases from J, leaving 7 bases between. CDR3 size: 12 residues. The germline gives CDR1 DFQATT, CDR2 SNEGSKA (reference sequence). The sample was also linked to a second study, of T cells expressing NK-cell markers.

Material for sequencing was PBMCs. The sequence came from a woman aged 18-35 years in good health. The V gene is TRBV20-1, the J gene TRBJ1-6; the D is unclear. CDR3 residues: CSARTYNSPLHF. CDR3 nucleotide sequence: TGCAGTGCGCGAACATATAATTCACCCCTCCACTTT.